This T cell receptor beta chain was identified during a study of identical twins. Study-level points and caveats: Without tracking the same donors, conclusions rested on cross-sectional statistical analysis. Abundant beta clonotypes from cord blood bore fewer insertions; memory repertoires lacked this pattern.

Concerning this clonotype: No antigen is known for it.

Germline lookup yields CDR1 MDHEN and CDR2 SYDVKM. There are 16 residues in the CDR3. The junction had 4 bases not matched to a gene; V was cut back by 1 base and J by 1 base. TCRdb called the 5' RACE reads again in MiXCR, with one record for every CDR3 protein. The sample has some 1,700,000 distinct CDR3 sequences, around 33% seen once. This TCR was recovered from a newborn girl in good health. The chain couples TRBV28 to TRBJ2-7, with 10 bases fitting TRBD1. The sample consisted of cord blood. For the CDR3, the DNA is TGTGCCAGCAGTTTATTGACAGGGGGCCCTTCCTACGAGCAGTACTTC. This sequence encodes CASSLLTGGPSYEQYF.